Following are 10 T cell receptor beta chains from one sample sequenced in a study of identical twins. TCRdb re-called the 5' RACE reads through MiXCR, storing one row per CDR3 protein. The data show approximately 280,000 distinct CDR3 sequences, more than 6.5% seen once. The same sample was also studied in work on yellow fever vaccine responses in identical twins.

Sequenced: memory (CD45RO+) T cells sorted from blood. The receptors were sampled from a woman under 30 in good health.

About this clonotype: A much larger clone lies a single base off, so this may be a read error. CDR3 region: CASSDVQGNEPQHF. The CDR3 DNA sequence: TGTGCCAGCAGTGACGTACAGGGCAATGAGCCCCAGCATTTT. The chain recombines TRBV6-1 with TRBJ1-5; TRBD1 is a possible D gene (6 bases). This CDR3 region has 14 residues. Germline values: CDR1 MNHNS, CDR2 SASEGT.

This clonotype was observed at least ten times. The V gene is TRBV29-1, the J gene TRBJ2-5; D is perhaps TRBD1 (5 bases). The CDR3 has 10 amino acids. Trimming shortened V by 6 bases and J by 5 bases, and 7 bases separated the two germline ends. Germline V gives CDR1 SQVTM, CDR2 ANQGSEA. The CDR3 sequence is CSVAGETQYF. The CDR3 nucleotides are TGCAGCGTCGCAGGGGAGACCCAGTACTTC.

This clonotype was seen a few times. CDR3 DNA: TGTGCCAGCAGTGAATGGGAGGGACAGGATCAGCCCCAGCATTTT. It is translated as CASSEWEGQDQPQHF. J is TRBJ1-5 and V is TRBV6-1; 8 nucleotides align to TRBD1. There are 15 residues in the CDR3. Germline V gives CDR1 MNHNS, CDR2 SASEGT. Trimming at V came to 2 bases and at J to 5 bases, leaving 5 bases not matched to a gene.

This clonotype showed up many times. The J gene is TRBJ2-1, the V gene TRBV12-3 or TRBV12-4; 10 nucleotides line up with TRBD2. Trimming at V came to 5 bases and at J to 8 bases, leaving 12 bases not matched to a gene. The CDR3 length is 16 residues. Written as DNA, the CDR3 is TGTGCCAGCAGTCCCCCGGGACTAGCGTTTGGAGATGAGCAGTTCTTC. Translation gives CASSPPGLAFGDEQFF.

This chain connects TRBV2 to TRBJ1-1; D call uncertain. CDR1 is SNHLY and CDR2 is FYNNEI in the germline V gene. Trimming removed 8 bases from V and 2 bases from J, with 12 bases in between. CDR3 length equals 13 residues. CDR3 loop: CASPSPENTEAFF. The DNA of the CDR3 is TGTGCCAGCCCCTCCCCCGAAAACACTGAAGCTTTCTTT. The full variable domain, its missing parts supplied by reference TRBV2 and TRBJ1-1, is EPEVTQTPSHQVTQMGQEVILRCVPISNHLYFYWYRQILGQKVEFLVSFYNNEISEKSEIFDDQFSVERPDGSNFTLKIRSTKLEDSAMYFCASPSPENTEAFFGQGTRLTVV.

This clonotype was observed many times. This sequence joins TRBV5-1 and TRBJ2-5; 10 nucleotides agree with TRBD2. CDR3 length equals 17 residues. With V trimmed by 2 bases and J by 6 bases, 13 bases remained unmatched. Germline V gene sequence: CDR1 SGHRS, CDR2 YFSETQ. CDR3 sequence: CASSFGSPASGGKTQYF. CDR3 DNA: TGCGCCAGCAGCTTTGGATCCCCGGCTAGCGGGGGTAAGACCCAGTACTTC.

Many counts were recorded for this clonotype. The chain is built from TRBV10-3 and TRBJ2-1; TRBD2 agrees at 9 bases. V was clipped by 4 bases and J by 5 bases; unmatched bases: 12. Germline CDR1 ENHRY, CDR2 SYGVKD. The CDR3 is 17 residues long. For the CDR3, the DNA is TGTGCCATCAGTGGAGGAATAGCGGGAGAGAGAGACAATGAGCAGTTCTTC. It specifies CAISGGIAGERDNEQFF.

The V gene is TRBV20-1, the J gene TRBJ2-3; D uncertain. CDR1 is DFQATT, CDR2 SNEGSKA, per germline (reference sequence). This CDR3 has 15 amino acids. V was pared by 0 bases and J by 11 bases, with 21 bases between. The CDR3 DNA reads TGCAGTGCTAGAGATTCTAGTACCTTACACACGTGGCAGTATTTT. Translation: CSARDSSTLHTWQYF.

The chain carries TRBV24-1 and TRBJ2-1; D gene uncertain. The length of the CDR3 is 16 residues. The germline V gene has CDR1 KGHDR and CDR2 SFDVKD. Trimming removed 0 bases from V and 0 bases from J, with 8 bases in between. CDR3 nucleotide sequence: TGTGCCACCAGTGATTTGGGGAAGAGCTCCTACAATGAGCAGTTCTTC. This sequence encodes CATSDLGKSSYNEQFF.

This chain uses TRBV11-2 with TRBJ2-1; 14 bases are a match to TRBD2. Per germline, CDR1 SGHAT and CDR2 FQNNGV. V was pared by 1 base and J by 10 bases, with 6 bases of the junction left unmatched. The CDR3 consists of 16 residues. CDR3 in DNA: TGTGCCAGCAGCTTAGCGACTAGCGGGGGGGCCGGCGAGCAGTTCTTC. Residues: CASSLATSGGAGEQFF.